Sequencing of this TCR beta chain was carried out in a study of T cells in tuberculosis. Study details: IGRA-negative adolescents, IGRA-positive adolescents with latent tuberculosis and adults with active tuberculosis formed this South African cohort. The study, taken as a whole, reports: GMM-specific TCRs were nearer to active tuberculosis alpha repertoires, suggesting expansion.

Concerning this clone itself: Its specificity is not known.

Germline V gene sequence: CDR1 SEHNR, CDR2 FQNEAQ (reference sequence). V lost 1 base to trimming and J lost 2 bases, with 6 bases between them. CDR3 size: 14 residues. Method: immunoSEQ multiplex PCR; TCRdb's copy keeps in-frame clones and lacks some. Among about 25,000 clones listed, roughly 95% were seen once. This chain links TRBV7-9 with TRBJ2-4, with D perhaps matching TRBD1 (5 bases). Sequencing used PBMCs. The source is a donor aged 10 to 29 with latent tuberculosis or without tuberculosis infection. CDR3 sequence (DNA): TGTGCCAGCAGCTTAGGACAGCCCAAAAACATTCAGTACTTC. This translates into CASSLGQPKNIQYF.